This T cell receptor (beta chain) was sequenced in a study of T cells in Graves' hyperthyroidism and ophthalmopathy. This clonotype was picked up many times. Its antigen is not known. The hyperthyroidism patients had all been newly diagnosed, and their disease duration was under 2 months. Their ages ranged from 18 to 65 years. Lactation, pregnancy, other autoimmune disease or uncontrolled infection excluded patients. The PBMCs had their origin in roughly 9.8 ml of fresh peripheral blood. Amplified TCR beta CDR3 regions came from RNA transcripts. When the TCR CDR3 underwent first-round RT-PCR, the HTBI primer set was used. Each CDR3 protein is one row after TCRdb ran MiXCR on the multiplex PCR reads. The data hold around 250,000 distinct CDR3 sequences, with more than 12% observed a single time. J lost 7 bases, V lost 0 bases, and 7 bases had no gene match. Germline CDR1 SGHRS, CDR2 YFSETQ. The CDR3 runs 14 residues.

Overall study findings and caveats: Expanded thyroid clonotypes (above 0.001) were mostly also found in blood.

J is TRBJ2-7 and V is TRBV5-1; TRBD2 aligns across 7 bases. This sequence was found in a woman aged 40 to 50 with Graves' hyperthyroidism that later progressed to Graves' ophthalmopathy. The sequenced material came from blood. In nucleotides, the CDR3 is TGCGCCAGCAGCTTGGCCGGACTAGTCGGAGAGCAGTACTTC. Translation: CASSLAGLVGEQYF.